This T cell receptor beta chain was profiled in a study of blood T cell repertoires in COVID-19. The CDR3 has 13 amino acids. CDR1 and CDR2 from the germline V gene are SGHRS and YFSETQ. V shed 4 bases and J shed 8 bases, with 15 bases lying between them. Profiling relied on immunoSEQ multiplex PCR, and the TCRdb table lists in-frame clones only, not all of them. This table holds about 180,000 clones, roughly 84% found once. This chain links TRBV5-1 with TRBJ1-1, with a tentative D call TRBD1 (6 bases). The receptor was derived from a man over 45 with active or convalescent COVID-19. Sequencing was performed on peripheral blood. CDR3 sequence reads: CASSQPDSREAFF. The DNA for the CDR3 is TGCGCCAGCAGCCAACCGGACAGCCGAGAAGCTTTCTTT.